This T cell receptor beta chain was identified during a study of control samples from healthy donors and cancer patients. Here immunoSEQ multiplex PCR was the method, and the copy in TCRdb shows in-frame clones only, minus some. Here the sample spans some 170,000 clones, over 95% being singletons. This CDR3 contains 16 residues. CDR1 and CDR2 from the germline V gene are MRHNA and SNTAGT. The ends were cut back, 2 bases at V and 4 bases at J, with 17 bases in the middle. Sequences were obtained from blood. The V gene is TRBV6-4, the J gene TRBJ2-5, with a weak D call TRBD1 (5 bases). This clonotype originated in a woman in her thirties in good health. CDR3: CASSDTQGSDIETQYF. Written as DNA, the CDR3 is TGTGCCAGCAGTGACACCCAGGGCTCGGATATAGAGACCCAGTACTTC.